Each of the 23 T cell receptor beta chains below was sequenced from the same sample in a study of radiation and T cells in renal cell carcinoma. Time point given: blood 4 weeks post-SBRT, at nephrectomy. Treatment described: 15 Gy SBRT to primary tumor, nephrectomy 4 weeks later. Measured with immunoSEQ multiplex PCR; TCRdb has only the in-frame clones, and not every one. The repertoire holds 80,000 or so clones, with 80% to 90% as singletons. The sequenced sample was blood, obtained from a patient whose treatment included radiotherapy and nephrectomy. The receptors were gathered from a woman in her seventies with renal cell carcinoma.

The CDR3 reads CASSRGTGVRPDTQYF. The DNA for the CDR3 is TGTGCCAGCAGCCGCGGGACAGGGGTACGCCCAGATACGCAGTATTTT. V usage is TRBV6-6 and J usage is TRBJ2-3, with TRBD1 matching 10 bases. V trimming: 6 bases; J trimming: 4 bases; junction bases outside the gene matches: 10. There are 16 residues in the CDR3. Germline CDR1 is MNHNY and CDR2 is SVGAGI (reference sequence).

The chain carries TRBV19 and TRBJ1-1; no reliable D call. From germline, CDR1 is LNHDA and CDR2 SQIVND (reference sequence). Trimming removed 4 bases at V and 1 base at J, with 4 bases between. The CDR3 has 12 amino acids. As DNA, the CDR3 is TGTGCCAGTAGTAACGCGAACACTGAAGCTTTCTTT. Residues: CASSNANTEAFF. Combining the CDR3 with reference TRBV19 and TRBJ1-1 gives the whole variable domain DGGITQSPKYLFRKEGQNVTLSCEQNLNHDAMYWYRQDPGQGLRLIYYSQIVNDFQKGDIAEGYSVSREKKESFPLTVTSAQKNPTAFYLCASSNANTEAFFGQGTRLTVV.

This clone appeared a few times. The chain joins TRBV7-2 to TRBJ2-7, with D perhaps given as TRBD1 or TRBD2 (5 bases each). Germline loops: CDR1 SGHTA, CDR2 FQGNSA. The CDR3 spans 15 residues. The ends were cut back, 1 base at V and 1 base at J, with 11 bases in the middle. The CDR3 nucleotides read TGTGCCAGCAGCTTAGAGTGGGGACCGTCCTACGAGCAGTACTTC. Amino acid sequence: CASSLEWGPSYEQYF. Full variable domain (missing parts from reference TRBV7-2 and TRBJ2-7): GAGVSQSPSNKVTEKGKDVELRCDPISGHTALYWYRQSLGQGLEFLIYFQGNSAPDKSGLPSDRFSAERTGGSVSTLTIQRTQQEDSAVYLCASSLEWGPSYEQYFGPGTRLTVT.

The J gene is TRBJ1-4, the V gene TRBV5-5; 11 nucleotides match TRBD1. The V gene's germline CDR1 is SGHKS and CDR2 YYEKEE (reference sequence). The CDR3 runs to 17 residues. The J segment lost 7 bases and the V segment lost 0 bases, leaving 8 bases of the junction unmatched. The CDR3 nucleotides read TGTGCCAGCAGCTTGGGTAGGGGACAGGGGGTCGGTGAAAAACTGTTTTTT. It translates to CASSLGRGQGVGEKLFF. Looking up the rest from reference TRBV5-5 and TRBJ1-4 gives the full variable domain: DAGVTQSPTHLIKTRGQQVTLRCSPISGHKSVSWYQQVLGQGPQFIFQYYEKEERGRGNFPDRFSARQFPNYSSELNVNALLLGDSALYLCASSLGRGQGVGEKLFFGSGTQLSVL.

This clone was observed a handful of times. This chain uses TRBV6-1 with TRBJ1-1, with D possibly matching TRBD1 (6 bases). V was pared by 4 bases and J by 1 base, with 7 bases between. The CDR3 is made up of 13 amino acids. Germline V gene data show CDR1 as MNHNS and CDR2 as SASEGT. Here the CDR3 DNA reads TGTGCCAGCAGTGCGACAGGGAACACTGAAGCTTTCTTT. Residues: CASSATGNTEAFF.

J is TRBJ1-4 and V is TRBV7-2, with unresolved D. V shed 4 bases and J shed 7 bases, with 13 bases lying between them. The CDR3 is 14 amino acids. Germline loops: CDR1 SGHTA, CDR2 FQGNSA. CDR3 region: CASSSPGAGEKLFF. CDR3 DNA: TGTGCCAGCAGCTCCCCAGGCGCAGGTGAAAAACTGTTTTTT.

This clone appeared a single time. The chain is built from TRBV5-1 and TRBJ2-5, with 8 bases matching TRBD1. CDR1 is SGHRS, CDR2 YFSETQ, per germline. Trimming took 5 bases from V and 5 from J; bases not matched to a gene: 5. The CDR3 totals 13 residues. CDR3 sequence reads: CASRPGGRETQYF. CDR3 in DNA: TGCGCCAGCAGGCCAGGGGGCCGTGAGACCCAGTACTTC.

The chain combines TRBV28 with TRBJ1-5; weak D call: TRBD1 (6 bases). Germline CDR1 is MDHEN and CDR2 is SYDVKM. CDR3 length equals 15 residues. V gave up 5 bases and J gave up 2 bases, with 13 bases separating them. CDR3 DNA sequence: TGTGCCAGCAGTCTCAGGGGAATTGGCAATCAGCCCCAGCATTTT. This sequence encodes CASSLRGIGNQPQHF.

The rearrangement uses TRBV7-9 and TRBJ2-5, with D possibly being TRBD1 (6 bases). Germline V gene sequence: CDR1 SEHNR, CDR2 FQNEAQ (reference sequence). This CDR3 contains 13 residues. V lost 5 bases and J lost 7, with 14 bases in between. The CDR3 sequence is CASSHGVTGTQYF. CDR3 nucleotide sequence: TGTGCCAGCAGCCACGGCGTGACAGGGACCCAGTACTTC.

V is TRBV19 and J is TRBJ2-5; TRBD2 is a possible D gene (6 bases). CDR1 and CDR2 from the germline V gene are LNHDA and SQIVND (reference sequence). The length of the CDR3 is 15 residues. V lost 5 bases and J 2 bases, leaving 15 bases between the germline ends. CDR3 residues: CASSPQHREQETQYF. The CDR3 DNA is TGTGCCAGTAGTCCCCAACACCGGGAGCAAGAGACCCAGTACTTC.

The chain links TRBV9 to TRBJ1-2; D is possibly TRBD1 (5 bases). V was trimmed by 0 bases and J by 7 bases, leaving 13 bases between them. Germline V gene data show CDR1 as SGDLS and CDR2 as YYNGEE. The CDR3 length is 14 residues. For the CDR3, the DNA is TGTGCCAGCAGCGTAGGCGGAAATCAGGGTGGCTACACCTTC. It is translated as CASSVGGNQGGYTF.

This CDR3 reads CAWSVLASGGQGEQFF. Written as DNA, the CDR3 is TGTGCCTGGAGTGTACTCGCGAGCGGGGGGCAGGGTGAGCAGTTCTTC. The J gene is TRBJ2-1, the V gene TRBV30; the match to TRBD2 covers 9 bases. V lost 0 bases and J lost 9; bases outside the gene matches: 12. There are 16 residues in the CDR3. The germline CDR1 and CDR2 sequences are GTSNPN and SVGIG (reference sequence).

This chain links TRBV5-1 with TRBJ2-5, with 8 bases aligning to TRBD2. This CDR3 has 16 residues. Germline lookup yields CDR1 SGHRS and CDR2 YFSETQ. Trimming at V came to 4 bases and at J to 4 bases, leaving 12 bases not matched to a gene. The CDR3 DNA sequence: TGCGCCAGCAGCCCCGGGGGGGCGGGGGCCTTAGAGACCCAGTACTTC. This sequence encodes CASSPGGAGALETQYF.

The chain combines TRBV4-1 with TRBJ2-5, with 11 bases identical to TRBD2. Germline V lookup: CDR1 MGHRA, CDR2 YSYEKL. J was trimmed by 3 bases and V by 5 bases; bases with no gene match: 5. This CDR3 spans 15 amino acids. The CDR3 sequence: CASSGTSGGEETQYF. For the CDR3, the DNA is TGCGCCAGCAGCGGAACTAGCGGGGGAGAAGAGACCCAGTACTTC.

This clone was observed once. The chain joins TRBV5-5 to TRBJ1-4; D gene uncertain. CDR1 and CDR2 from the germline V gene are SGHKS and YYEKEE (reference sequence). The V end was cut by 1 base, the J end by 0 bases, with 4 bases between. This CDR3 is 14 amino acids long. CDR3 in amino acids: CASSLFPTNEKLFF. The DNA of the CDR3 is TGTGCCAGCAGCTTGTTCCCAACTAATGAAAAACTGTTTTTT.

The gene calls are TRBV7-2 and TRBJ2-3, with 7 positions matching TRBD2. Trimming took 6 bases from V and 4 from J; bases not matched to a gene: 7. This CDR3 comprises 14 residues. The germline V gene has CDR1 SGHTA and CDR2 FQGNSA. The CDR3, as DNA: TGTGCCAGCAGTGTCAGCGGGGTCCCAGATACGCAGTATTTT. It specifies CASSVSGVPDTQYF. The full variable domain, with the rest looked up from reference TRBV7-2 and TRBJ2-3, is GAGVSQSPSNKVTEKGKDVELRCDPISGHTALYWYRQSLGQGLEFLIYFQGNSAPDKSGLPSDRFSAERTGGSVSTLTIQRTQQEDSAVYLCASSVSGVPDTQYFGPGTRLTVL.

The rearrangement links TRBV7-6 to TRBJ1-6; D not resolved. The germline CDR1 and CDR2 sequences are SGHVS and FNYEAQ. Trimming took 0 bases from V and 1 from J, leaving 10 bases between them. The CDR3 loop spans 17 amino acids. The CDR3: CASSLAHGGSYNSPLHF. The CDR3, as DNA: TGTGCCAGCAGCTTAGCGCACGGAGGGTCCTATAATTCACCCCTCCACTTT.

This chain uses TRBV19 with TRBJ1-1; D remains ambiguous. This CDR3 has 13 amino acids. Germline V gives CDR1 LNHDA, CDR2 SQIVND (reference sequence). V shed 2 bases and J shed 0 bases, with 4 bases lying between them. CDR3 DNA: TGTGCCAGTAGTATACTCGTGAACACTGAAGCTTTCTTT. Residues: CASSILVNTEAFF.

The chain carries TRBV5-1 and TRBJ2-7; TRBD2 might be the D (6 bases). Trimming took off 5 bases at V and 1 base at J, with 16 bases between the two ends. The CDR3 is 15 amino acids. The germline gives CDR1 SGHRS, CDR2 YFSETQ. The CDR3 here is CASSSGLPNSYEQYF. In DNA form, the CDR3 reads TGCGCCAGCAGTTCCGGACTACCCAATTCCTACGAGCAGTACTTC. Full variable domain (outside the CDR3, taken from reference TRBV5-1 and TRBJ2-7): KAGVTQTPRYLIKTRGQQVTLSCSPISGHRSVSWYQQTPGQGLQFLFEYFSETQRNKGNFPGRFSGRQFSNSRSEMNVSTLELGDSALYLCASSSGLPNSYEQYFGPGTRLTVT.

This chain connects TRBV2 to TRBJ1-1; D ambiguous. The CDR3 length is 15 residues. V was shortened by 4 bases and J by 0 bases, with 12 bases between the two germline ends. Germline CDR1 is SNHLY and CDR2 is FYNNEI. Written as DNA, the CDR3 is TGTGCCAGCAGTGCGGGCAGGCGCCTGAACACTGAAGCTTTCTTT. It yields the protein CASSAGRRLNTEAFF.

V usage is TRBV7-9 and J usage is TRBJ1-2, with D possibly being TRBD1 (5 bases). The CDR3 is 13 residues long. V shed 5 bases and J shed 5 bases, with 12 bases lying between them. Germline V lookup: CDR1 SEHNR, CDR2 FQNEAQ (reference sequence). CDR3 in amino acids: CASSLQEAYGYTF. As DNA, the CDR3 is TGTGCCAGCAGCCTACAGGAGGCGTATGGCTACACCTTC. Based on the CDR3 plus reference TRBV7-9 and TRBJ1-2, the full variable domain is DTGVSQNPRHKITKRGQNVTFRCDPISEHNRLYWYRQTLGQGPEFLTYFQNEAQLEKSRLLSDRFSAERPKGSFSTLEIQRTEQGDSAMYLCASSLQEAYGYTFGSGTRLTVV.

In this sample, this clone turned up once. The rearrangement joins TRBV4-2 to TRBJ2-7; D uncertain. Germline-derived CDR1 and CDR2 are LGHNA and YNFKEQ. V was shortened by 4 bases and J by 2 bases, with 12 bases between the two germline ends. The CDR3 spans 14 residues. The CDR3 loop reads CASSRPSNPYEQYF. The CDR3 region has the DNA TGTGCCAGCAGCCGGCCCAGTAATCCCTACGAGCAGTACTTC.

V usage is TRBV30 and J usage is TRBJ2-3; 8 bases agree with TRBD2. The V segment lost 8 bases and the J segment 0 bases; nucleotides outside the gene matches: 7. Germline lookup yields CDR1 GTSNPN and CDR2 SVGIG (reference sequence). This CDR3 has 14 residues. In DNA, the CDR3 is TGTGCCCGCACGGGGGGGGATAGCACAGATACGCAGTATTTT. Amino acids: CARTGGDSTDTQYF. The full variable domain, with the rest looked up from reference TRBV30 and TRBJ2-3, is SQTIHQWPATLVQPVGSPLSLECTVEGTSNPNLYWYRQAAGRGLQLLFYSVGIGQISSEVPQNLSASRPQDRQFILSSKKLLLSDSGFYLCARTGGDSTDTQYFGPGTRLTVL.